Listed below are T cell receptor beta chains from one sample, sequenced in a study of naive and memory T cell subsets. In TCRdb, the UMI-ligation and nested PCR reads were re-called with MiXCR into one record per CDR3 protein. The table includes around 40,000 distinct CDR3 sequences, about an eighth detected once. Material for sequencing was effector memory CD4+ T cells from blood. Receptors originate from a human donor in good health. Each CDR3 is given with its conserved first and last residue. The D gene is left open where the match is weak. Clone size is not always given. Where it is, it says once, few, many or a class for expanded clones.

clone_size | d_call | j_call | v_call | cdr3_aa | cdr3_nt
- | - | TRBJ2-1 | TRBV15 | CATSRDQSRSSYNEQFF | TGTGCCACCAGCAGAGACCAGTCTAGGAGCTCCTACAATGAGCAGTTCTTC
- | TRBD1 | TRBJ2-5 | TRBV6-2/TRBV6-3 | CASSTGGLETQYF | TGTGCCAGCAGTACAGGGGGCTTGGAGACCCAGTACTTC
- | TRBD2 | TRBJ2-3 | TRBV11-2 | CASSVTGTRGTDTQYF | TGTGCCAGCAGCGTAACCGGGACTAGAGGCACAGATACGCAGTATTTT
- | - | TRBJ2-7 | TRBV30 | CAWRGGGNRVLGEQYF | TGTGCCTGGAGAGGGGGAGGGAATAGGGTCCTGGGGGAGCAGTACTTC
once | - | TRBJ1-1 | TRBV9 | CASSVGGSVSTEAFF | TGTGCCAGCAGCGTAGGCGGATCTGTGAGCACTGAAGCTTTCTTT
many | - | TRBJ2-1 | TRBV29-1 | CSVRAQPGGEQFF | TGCAGCGTTAGGGCGCAACCTGGGGGTGAGCAGTTCTTC
- | - | TRBJ2-3 | TRBV2 | CASNIGRRTDTQYF | TGTGCCAGCAATATCGGACGGCGCACAGATACGCAGTATTTT
few | - | TRBJ1-4 | TRBV28 | CASSTTSGGRGEKLFF | TGTGCCAGCAGCACAACCTCCGGGGGGCGGGGTGAAAAACTGTTTTTT
- | TRBD1 | TRBJ1-2 | TRBV5-4 | CASSSPNLPSQGPPAF | TGTGCCAGCAGCTCCCCTAACTTGCCTTCACAGGGGCCCCCCGCCTTC
- | - | TRBJ2-7 | TRBV20-1 | CSAPGGTHSYEQYF | TGCAGTGCCCCCGGCGGGACCCACTCCTACGAGCAGTACTTC
once | - | TRBJ2-7 | TRBV19 | CASSIDLKLDTIQQYF | TGTGCCAGTAGTATAGATCTGAAACTGGACACCATCCAGCAGTACTTC
- | TRBD1 | TRBJ1-5 | TRBV20-1 | CSANRGHQPQHF | TGCAGTGCCAACAGGGGACATCAGCCCCAGCATTTT